This TCR beta chain appears in the sequencing data of a study of blood T cell repertoires in COVID-19 (dated by TCRdb to 2020 to 2021). With respect to the entire study: Samples from collaborators originated in the United States, Italy and Spain and spanned both the acute and convalescent phases of COVID-19. The material from the prospective study consisted of cDNA or gDNA derived from T cells, B-cell-depleted T cells, or PBMCs. The dataset comprised deeply sampled blood TCRbeta repertoires from subjects exposed to, actively infected with, or recovered from COVID-19. A freely available public database, intended as a resource for researchers studying the immune response to SARS-CoV-2, is where the repertoires were released. Samples were obtained from the ongoing ImmuneRACE study (first 160 participants) and from some 1,200 subjects provided by 6 global collaborators. A de-identified subject ID, COVID-19 status, age in years and sex were almost always included in the sample metadata. Where available, HLA class I and class II types were obtained from metadata supplied by the sample provider rather than from assay-based typing.

Points on this clone: Its antigen is currently not known. No base-level quality is on record; no much larger clone is a single base apart.

The CDR3 measures 14 amino acids from cysteine to phenylalanine. This entry keeps only the CDR3 DNA: 42 bases, framed from base 1. CDR1 and CDR2 were assigned from the germline V gene as MDHEN and SYDVKM. The junction shows trimming of 5 bases on V and 11 bases on J, and the gene matches do not reach 11 bases of it. What the research found in general, with its limitations: How much clinical and demographic metadata was included differed by source and by participant, and the metadata was provided uncurated.

In the prospective study, participants were 18 to 89 years old, resided in about two dozen geographic areas of the United States, and were enrolled through a virtual design. Cohort assignment in the prospective study relied on participant-reported clinical history from a screening survey and a study questionnaire. Exposed participants had been in contact, within 2 weeks of entering the study, with a person who had a PCR-confirmed or clinician-diagnosed case of COVID-19. In the prospective study, mobile phlebotomists collected whole blood, serum and a nasopharyngeal or oropharyngeal swab from each participant. Over a roughly two-month period, participants in the prospective study had the option of providing additional blood draws and questionnaires. Before DNA extraction, prospective study blood samples were shipped either frozen or at room temperature. The immunoSEQ Assay, a bias-controlled multiplex PCR, was used to amplify TCRbeta CDR3 regions from genomic DNA. Under the source paper's analysis protocol: Within the assay, amplification of reference gene primers was used to estimate how many nucleated cells each sample contained. Sequence reads were collapsed and filtered to measure the absolute abundance of every unique TCRbeta CDR3 rearrangement. For each sample, productive Simpson clonality was calculated as the square root of Simpson's diversity index over productive rearrangements. In TCRdb, the immuneACCESS table is reduced to in-frame sequences with V and J assigned. These tables do not hold every clone; where another copy was compared, an unresolved V gene accounts for under half, and the others remain unexplained. V and J calls and clone size come straight from that table; D and trimming were deduced from the DNA. A total of 400,000 to 500,000 clones appear in this sample, approximately 91% of them only once. The ten largest clones take up around 1.5% of the sample.

The receptor comes from a young woman who had been exposed to COVID-19. The sample was PBMCs or T cells enriched from blood (not recorded which). The rearrangement joined TRBV28 to TRBJ2-1; 8 bases in the middle match TRBD2. The sequenced DNA: TGTGCCAGCAGTCAGCAAAGGGCGGGAGGTAAGCAGTTCTTC. This encodes CASSQQRAGGKQFF.